These T cell receptor beta chains were read from a single sample in a study of CD8 T cells in Susac syndrome. TCRdb re-analysed the immunoSEQ multiplex PCR reads in MiXCR, keeping a single row per CDR3 protein. Of some 300,000 distinct CDR3 sequences listed, 80% to 90% are singletons. The sample taken for sequencing was CD8+ T cells from PBMCs. These receptors all stem from a human donor with multiple sclerosis. Each CDR3 is given without its conserved first and last residue.

12,TRBV5-6,ASSSTGKNSPLH
11,TRBV28,ASRGTSNYGYT
13,TRBV5-1,ASSLTSGGSGQQF
15,TRBV18,ASSPLTSSGNFYEQY
13,TRBV7-6,ASSLLAGRFNEQF
12,TRBV30,AWSVLKHTGELF
10,TRBV30,AWSDSSYEQY
15,TRBV6-1,ASRPGVRGNSYNEQF
13,TRBV2,AIPSGRAATDTQY
13,TRBV19,ASSMSSGSRYEQY
14,TRBV20-1,SARDSSGEGTDTQY
13,TRBV4-1,ASSQDSRGKHEQF
12,TRBV10-3,AISDGTGSNEQF
13,TRBV5-4,ASSRERAGGHGYT
15,TRBV27,ASSLSVGDRVSYEQY
16,TRBV5-1,ASSHRSQLAAAYNEQF
13,TRBV7-2,ASSRSRSSTDTQY
10,TRBV9,ASSVQGGTAF
18,TRBV24-1,ATSDSAASGLSPFNYGYT
13,TRBV27,ASSSWGGLHQPQH
12,TRBV3-1,ASSLDREDYGYT
10,TRBV5-6,ASSLGVQPQH
14,TRBV27,ASSSQAILAKNIQY
13,TRBV3-1,ASSQDPGGQYEQY
13,TRBV3-1,ASSPYGSPREKLF
12,TRBV28,ASSLTGTGEDQY
12,TRBV27,ASSLVGPTQPQH
10,TRBV9,ASMDRGQGYT
11,TRBV27,ASQGTLQETQY
13,TRBV5-1,ASRGDGSSYNEQF
11,TRBV7-9,ASSTRQFYEQY
13,TRBV7-8,ASSLDPGLFYGQY
10,TRBV29-1,SGFTGEHGYT
14,TRBV6-5,ASSYSGDIVNSPLH
12,TRBV4-1,ASSQESSGYGYT
13,TRBV7-9,ASSLVRGEEETQY
9,TRBV11-2,ASSLAAEAF
16,TRBV3-1,ASSQDGEGSSGANVLT
12,TRBV28,ASSWGTNDYEQY
13,TRBV12-3/TRBV12-4,ASSFSPDYYNEQF
13,TRBV4-1,ASSQDRGQGDGYT
12,TRBV6-1,ASRQDSGQETQY
16,TRBV9,ASSVELKDRRSNEKLF
16,TRBV7-9,ASSGFSRNLPNTGELF
15,TRBV5-1,ASSRRAVGGPVQPQH
14,TRBV25-1,ASSPTDGIRAGELF
15,TRBV6-1,ASLNHPTFGGLTEAF
14,TRBV7-9,ASSASDFVHPDTQY
12,TRBV7-6,ASSLESGQNEQF
10,TRBV27,ASSPRMGEQY
12,TRBV9,ASSVSSASYEQY
10,TRBV9,ASSVAGGPFF